This TCR beta chain was sequenced in a study of shared clonotypes between healthy human individuals. Study details: CD4 naive and CD4 memory each took three plates per donor, while CD8 naive took two and CD8 memory one.

Details on this clone: Its antigen is undetermined.

Selected positively for CCR7 and CD45RO-negative, naive CD8 cells excluded terminally differentiated effector memory CD45RA+ cells. Some clones are missing from TCRdb's copy, which holds only in-frame ones; the method was immunoSEQ multiplex PCR. The data show some 2.1 million clones, 80% to 95% seen once. CDR1 is SGDLS, CDR2 YYNGEE, per germline. With 3 bases clipped from V and 12 bases from J, the junction kept 14 bases outside the gene matches. This CDR3 has 16 amino acids. General study results and limits: Even with large depth, rarefaction showed that sorted-subset sequencing was incomplete. Clonotypes shared by all four donors outscored non-shared clonotypes in generation probability.

J is TRBJ2-1 and V is TRBV9, with 11 bases fitting TRBD2. This TCR came from a man between 18 and 29 years old in good health. Some clones in this sample may be carry-over from other donors' samples. Specimen: naive CD8+ T cells from PBMCs. The CDR3 DNA reads TGTGCCAGCAGCGCGACCCTAGCGGGAGGCCCATACGTGCAGTTCTTC. As protein: CASSATLAGGPYVQFF.